These T cell receptor beta chains were read from a single sample in a study of blood T cell repertoires in COVID-19. The repertoire was sequenced with immunoSEQ multiplex PCR; TCRdb's copy has only in-frame clones and lacks some. Among hundreds of thousands of clones listed, 70% to 85% were seen once. Source material: peripheral blood. These TCRs come from a middle-aged woman with active or convalescent COVID-19. Both conserved end residues are part of each CDR3.

cdr3_length: 16; j_call: TRBJ2-5; v_call: TRBV6-1; cdr3_aa: CASSELAGGPQETQYF
cdr3_length: 17; j_call: TRBJ1-5; v_call: TRBV6-1; cdr3_aa: CASSALPGKVGNQPQHF
cdr3_length: 15; j_call: TRBJ2-5; v_call: TRBV5-4; cdr3_aa: CASSPRGGPPETQYF
cdr3_length: 17; j_call: TRBJ2-1; v_call: TRBV5-1; cdr3_aa: CASSATIGGQGINEQFF
cdr3_length: 13; j_call: TRBJ1-6; v_call: TRBV7-3; cdr3_aa: CASSPRGDSPLHF
cdr3_length: 13; j_call: TRBJ1-1; v_call: TRBV28; cdr3_aa: CASRSTGRTEAFF
cdr3_length: 14; j_call: TRBJ2-7; v_call: TRBV10-2; cdr3_aa: CASSPASSSYEQYF
cdr3_length: 12; j_call: TRBJ2-2; v_call: TRBV28; cdr3_aa: CASPGNTGELFF
cdr3_length: 15; j_call: TRBJ2-3; v_call: TRBV7-9; cdr3_aa: CASSPTSGGADTQYF
cdr3_length: 12; j_call: TRBJ2-3; v_call: TRBV12-3/TRBV12-4; cdr3_aa: CASSFQVNTQYF
cdr3_length: 15; j_call: TRBJ1-2; v_call: TRBV6-1; cdr3_aa: CASSEKGRVTYGYTF
cdr3_length: 14; j_call: TRBJ2-3; v_call: TRBV6-5; cdr3_aa: CASRSGGLADTQYF
cdr3_length: 14; j_call: TRBJ2-1; v_call: TRBV30; cdr3_aa: CAWSVQVQLNEQFF
cdr3_length: 13; j_call: TRBJ1-2; v_call: TRBV5-4; cdr3_aa: CASSLVGAGGYTF
cdr3_length: 16; j_call: TRBJ2-2; v_call: TRBV6-2/TRBV6-3; cdr3_aa: CASSRPGGGSTGELFF